This note documents a single T cell receptor (beta chain) sequence. The antigen is not known. These data originate in a study of T cell clonotyping in hematopoietic cell transplantation. Study-wide results and caveats: After transplant, recipient diversity fell while pathologically expanded clonotypes grew through day 180.

Regarding time point: recipient sample about 28 days before transplant, after cytoreduction. Blood collection times were about day -28 and days 30, 100, 180 posttransplant. Clones were sequenced by immunoSEQ multiplex PCR, and TCRdb holds only the in-frame ones, with some missing. The table lists over 9,500 clones, 92% of them singletons. Trimming took 3 bases from V and 0 from J, leaving 11 bases between them. Germline values: CDR1 SGHVS, CDR2 FQNEAQ. CDR3 length: 15 amino acids. The sample here was peripheral blood mononuclear cells, taken before stem cell transplant. The receptor was isolated from a woman in her forties with acute myeloid leukemia. Some clones in this sample may be carry-over from other donors' samples. The V call is TRBV7-8, the J call TRBJ2-5; no clear D. The CDR3 coding sequence is TGTGCCAGCAGCTTTGGAAACGGTTACCAAGAGACCCAGTACTTC. Amino acids: CASSFGNGYQETQYF.